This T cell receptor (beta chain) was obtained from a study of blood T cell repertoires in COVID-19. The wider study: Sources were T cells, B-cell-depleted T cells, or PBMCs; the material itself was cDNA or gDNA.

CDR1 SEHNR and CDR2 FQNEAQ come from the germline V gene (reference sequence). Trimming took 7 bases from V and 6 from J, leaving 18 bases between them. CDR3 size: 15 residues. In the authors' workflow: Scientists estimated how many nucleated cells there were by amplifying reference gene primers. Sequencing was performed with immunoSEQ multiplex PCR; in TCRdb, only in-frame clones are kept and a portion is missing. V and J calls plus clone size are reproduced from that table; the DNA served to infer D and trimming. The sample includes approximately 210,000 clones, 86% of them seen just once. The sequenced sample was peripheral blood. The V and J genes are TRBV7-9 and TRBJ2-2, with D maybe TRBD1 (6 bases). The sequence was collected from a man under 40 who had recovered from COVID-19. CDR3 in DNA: TGTGCCAGCAACGCAAGTTCAAACAGGGCCGGGGAGCTGTTTTTT. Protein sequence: CASNASSNRAGELFF.